Following are 24 T cell receptor beta chains from one sample sequenced in a study of T cell responses to AZD1222 COVID-19 vaccine. Sequencing used immunoSEQ multiplex PCR; TCRdb keeps in-frame clones, though not all of them. The sample includes some 130,000 clones, 70% to 90% of them seen just once. The source was peripheral blood, collected on day 0 of AZD1222 vaccination. The receptors stem from an adult in good health.

The chain is built from TRBV9 and TRBJ1-1; D remains ambiguous. Trimming left V 0 bases short and J 0 bases short, with 9 bases between. Looked up from germline, CDR1 is SGDLS and CDR2 is YYNGEE. This CDR3 region has 15 residues. The CDR3: CASSVEPGLNTEAFF. The CDR3 DNA is TGTGCCAGCAGCGTAGAACCGGGCCTGAACACTGAAGCTTTCTTT.

The gene calls are TRBV7-3 and TRBJ1-1, with 9 positions matching TRBD1. Germline CDR1 is SGHTA and CDR2 is FQGTGA. Unmatched junction bases numbered 9, after V lost 2 bases and J lost 5 bases. This CDR3 comprises 16 residues. The CDR3 DNA is TGTGCCAGCAGCTTAGGGACAGGGAGCGGGGGGACTGAAGCTTTCTTT. Its protein is CASSLGTGSGGTEAFF.

This clone was detected once. In the same sample, other DNA sequences code for this CDR3. J is TRBJ1-5 and V is TRBV27; D gene unclear. The ends were cut back, 2 bases at V and 6 bases at J, with 5 bases in the middle. The germline V gene has CDR1 MNHEY and CDR2 SMNVEV (reference sequence). This CDR3 is built from 12 residues. The chain's CDR3 is CASSLMGQPQHF. The DNA for the CDR3 is TGTGCCAGCAGTTTAATGGGTCAGCCCCAGCATTTT.

The chain employs TRBV21-1 and TRBJ1-6; the table gives TRBD1 as D, unverified against the DNA. TRBV21-1 is a pseudogene segment. This CDR3 contains 20 residues. In DNA, the CDR3 is TGTGCCAGCAGCGAAGAACACCTCGGGACAGGGGATAATAGTAATTCACCCCTCCACTTT. As protein: CASSEEHLGTGDNSNSPLHF.

The chain employs TRBV6-5 and TRBJ1-2; TRBD1 agrees at 12 bases. The CDR3 contains 15 residues. Per germline, CDR1 MNHEY and CDR2 SVGAGI. The V and J ends lost 8 bases and 7 bases, in that order; junction bases with no gene match: 11. The CDR3: CASLKSGQGAGGYTF. CDR3 DNA: TGTGCCAGCTTAAAGTCGGGACAGGGGGCGGGTGGCTACACCTTC.

The CDR3 nucleotides are TGTGCCAGCAGCTTGTTCCAGGACTATGGCTACACCTTC. Encoded protein: CASSLFQDYGYTF. This chain joins TRBV5-6 and TRBJ1-2; no firm D call. V gave up 1 base and J gave up 3 bases, with 7 bases separating them. Germline CDR1 SGHDT, CDR2 YYEEEE. The CDR3 is 13 amino acids.

The chain employs TRBV19 and TRBJ1-2; 7 bases agree with TRBD1. The V gene's germline CDR1 is LNHDA and CDR2 SQIVND (reference sequence). CDR3 size: 15 residues. The trim removed 3 bases at V and 4 bases at J, leaving 8 bases unmatched. The CDR3 region has the DNA TGTGCCAGTAGTATCGGCAGGGACAGCTCCTATGGCTACACCTTC. It specifies CASSIGRDSSYGYTF.

The CDR3 region is CATSDPGQGFETQYF. Written as DNA, the CDR3 is TGTGCCACCAGTGACCCGGGACAGGGTTTCGAGACCCAGTACTTC. This rearrangement joins TRBV24-1 to TRBJ2-5; TRBD1 matches 9 bases. V shed 4 bases, J shed 5 bases, and the junction held 7 bases outside the gene matches. Germline V gene lookup returns CDR1 KGHDR and CDR2 SFDVKD. CDR3 size: 15 residues.

V is TRBV7-2 and J is TRBJ2-1; 8 bases map to TRBD2. Per the germline V gene, CDR1 is SGHTA and CDR2 is FQGNSA. CDR3 length equals 16 residues. Trimming at V came to 5 bases and at J to 2 bases, leaving 8 bases not matched to a gene. The CDR3 DNA is TGTGCCAGCAGCCCCCGGGGGGGAGGAACCTACAATGAGCAGTTCTTC. Amino acids: CASSPRGGGTYNEQFF.

The chain has TRBV9 and TRBJ1-2, with D possibly matching TRBD1 (6 bases). This CDR3 is 14 amino acids long. Germline CDR1 reads SGDLS; CDR2 reads YYNGEE. Deletions cut 2 bases from V and 1 base from J, with 9 bases between. The DNA of the CDR3 is TGTGCCAGCAGCGTCCGACAGGATAACTATGGCTACACCTTC. Translated: CASSVRQDNYGYTF.

The rearrangement links TRBV6-7 to TRBJ1-4, with D perhaps TRBD1 (6 bases). TRBV6-7 is recorded as an ORF, its role being uncertain. The length of the CDR3 is 15 residues. V lost 5 bases and J 7 bases, leaving 17 bases between the germline ends. CDR3: CASSARGDGGEKLFF. The CDR3 DNA sequence: TGTGCCAGCAGTGCCAGGGGCGATGGGGGTGAAAAACTGTTTTTT.

The rearrangement joins TRBV2 to TRBJ1-1; the D gene is possibly TRBD1 (5 bases). The CDR3 spans 13 residues. Trimming left V 7 bases short and J 2 bases short, with 11 bases between. Per germline, CDR1 SNHLY and CDR2 FYNNEI. Here the CDR3 reads CASIAQVNTEAFF. The CDR3 DNA is TGTGCCAGCATTGCACAGGTTAACACTGAAGCTTTCTTT.

The chain couples TRBV19 to TRBJ1-5, with unresolved D. Per germline, CDR1 LNHDA and CDR2 SQIVND (reference sequence). The CDR3 sequence is 15 residues long. The germline V and J ends were trimmed by 3 bases and 6 bases, with 15 bases remaining between them. The CDR3 sequence is CASSIKVFGSQPQHF. As DNA, the CDR3 is TGTGCCAGTAGTATTAAGGTTTTCGGGAGTCAGCCCCAGCATTTT.

V gene TRBV20-1 combines with J gene TRBJ2-5; 11 bases agree with TRBD2. Germline assignment: CDR1 DFQATT and CDR2 SNEGSKA (reference sequence). V lost 3 bases and J lost 5; bases outside the gene matches: 8. This CDR3 region has 15 residues. CDR3 protein: CSASRLAGGRETQYF. CDR3 bases: TGCAGTGCTAGTAGGTTAGCGGGAGGGCGGGAGACCCAGTACTTC.

In DNA form, the CDR3 reads TGTGCCACCGGAGAAAGGCTTACGGGCTCAGATACGCAGTATTTT. Protein sequence: CATGERLTGSDTQYF. V and J are TRBV24-1 and TRBJ2-3; D unresolved. The germline CDR1 and CDR2 sequences are KGHDR and SFDVKD. V lost 9 bases and J 4 bases, leaving 19 bases between the germline ends. This CDR3 comprises 15 residues.

A single count supports this clone. This rearrangement joins TRBV13 to TRBJ1-1; 9 nucleotides agree with TRBD1. J lost 8 bases, V lost 5 bases, and 3 bases had no gene match. Germline V lookup: CDR1 PRHDT, CDR2 FYEKMQ (reference sequence). The length of the CDR3 is 12 residues. The CDR3 here is CASSHGQGEAFF. CDR3 DNA: TGTGCCAGCAGCCACGGACAGGGGGAAGCTTTCTTT.

The rearrangement links TRBV5-1 to TRBJ1-2; 7 bases align to TRBD1. The V gene's germline CDR1 is SGHRS and CDR2 YFSETQ. The CDR3 has 15 amino acids. V was clipped by 4 bases and J by 4 bases; unmatched bases: 10. CDR3 DNA: TGCGCCAGCAGCCCACTGCCCGACAGGGCCTATGGCTACACCTTC. Protein sequence: CASSPLPDRAYGYTF.

This rearrangement joins TRBV28 to TRBJ1-2; possible D gene TRBD1, 6 bases. The CDR3 is 14 residues long. Germline V gives CDR1 MDHEN, CDR2 SYDVKM. Between the trimmed V and J ends, which lost 4 bases and 9 bases, there was a span of 18 bases. CDR3: CASSSSGTSVSYTF. The CDR3 coding sequence is TGTGCCAGCAGTTCTTCCGGGACATCCGTTAGCTACACCTTC.

The sample holds a few counts of this clone. This chain joins TRBV7-2 and TRBJ1-4; D unresolved. Trimming took off 3 bases at V and 5 bases at J, with 7 bases between the two ends. Germline V CDR1 and CDR2: SGHTA, FQGNSA. This CDR3 contains 13 residues. The CDR3 reads CASSLTVNEKLFF. CDR3 bases: TGTGCCAGCAGCTTGACCGTCAATGAAAAACTGTTTTTT.

This chain joins TRBV9 and TRBJ2-2; D gene ambiguous. This CDR3 spans 15 amino acids. The V gene's germline CDR1 is SGDLS and CDR2 YYNGEE. V was pared by 4 bases and J by 5 bases, with 15 bases between. The CDR3 bases are TGTGCCAGCAGCCCCCAAATTTTAGCAACCGGGGAGCTGTTTTTT. The encoded protein is CASSPQILATGELFF.

This clone was seen a single time. The chain recombines TRBV7-9 with TRBJ2-7, with D unresolved. The length of the CDR3 is 12 residues. Germline CDR1 is SEHNR and CDR2 is FQNEAQ (reference sequence). The V and J ends lost 4 bases and 1 base respectively, with 5 bases between them. CDR3 loop: CASSSSSYEQYF. The CDR3 coding sequence is TGTGCCAGCAGCTCAAGTTCCTACGAGCAGTACTTC.

The CDR3 loop reads CASSQGPVSWSGNTIYF. CDR3 DNA sequence: TGTGCCAGCAGCCAAGGCCCAGTATCATGGTCTGGAAACACCATATATTTT. The chain has TRBV3-1 (or the pseudogene TRBV3-2) and TRBJ1-3; no reliable D call. V was trimmed by 1 base and J by 1 base, leaving 14 bases between them. The CDR3 consists of 17 residues. The germline CDR1 and CDR2 sequences are LGHDT and YNNKEL (reference sequence).

The V and J genes are TRBV6-2 or TRBV6-3 and TRBJ1-1; 8 nucleotides line up with TRBD1. Germline V lookup: CDR1 MNHEY, CDR2 SVGEGT. The J segment lost 3 bases and the V segment lost 2 bases, leaving 5 bases of the junction unmatched. CDR3 size: 15 residues. The CDR3, as DNA: TGTGCCAGCAGTTACCCAGGGGGCTTTTACACTGAAGCTTTCTTT. The encoded protein is CASSYPGGFYTEAFF.

This chain connects TRBV4-3 to TRBJ2-3; D may be TRBD1 or TRBD2 (5 bases each). This CDR3 has 17 residues. Looked up from germline, CDR1 is LGHNA and CDR2 is YSLEER. Between the trimmed V and J ends, which lost 0 bases and 4 bases, there was a span of 17 bases. CDR3 sequence: CASSQEPRGMGPDTQYF. The CDR3 DNA reads as TGCGCCAGCAGCCAAGAACCGAGGGGCATGGGGCCAGATACGCAGTATTTT.